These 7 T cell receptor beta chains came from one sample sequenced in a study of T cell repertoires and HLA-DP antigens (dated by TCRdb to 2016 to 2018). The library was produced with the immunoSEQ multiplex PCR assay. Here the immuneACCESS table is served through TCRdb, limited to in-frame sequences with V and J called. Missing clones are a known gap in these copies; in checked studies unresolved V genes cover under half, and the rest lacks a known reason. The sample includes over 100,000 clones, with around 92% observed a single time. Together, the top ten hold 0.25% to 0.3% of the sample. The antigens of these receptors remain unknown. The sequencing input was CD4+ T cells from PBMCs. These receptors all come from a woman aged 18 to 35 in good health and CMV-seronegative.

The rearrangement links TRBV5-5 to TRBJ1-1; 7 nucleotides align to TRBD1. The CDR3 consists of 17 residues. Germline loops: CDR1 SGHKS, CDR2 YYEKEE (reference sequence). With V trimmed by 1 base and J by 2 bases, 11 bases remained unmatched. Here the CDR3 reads CASSLRGQGYANTEAFF. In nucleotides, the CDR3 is TGTGCCAGCAGCTTGAGGGGGCAGGGGTATGCTAACACTGAAGCTTTCTTT.

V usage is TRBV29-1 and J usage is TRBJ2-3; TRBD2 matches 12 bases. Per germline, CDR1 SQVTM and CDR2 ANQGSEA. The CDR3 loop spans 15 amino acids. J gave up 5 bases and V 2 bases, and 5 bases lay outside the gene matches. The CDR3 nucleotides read TGCAGCGTTGAACCCTCTAGCGGGAGGGGAGATACGCAGTATTTT. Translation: CSVEPSSGRGDTQYF.

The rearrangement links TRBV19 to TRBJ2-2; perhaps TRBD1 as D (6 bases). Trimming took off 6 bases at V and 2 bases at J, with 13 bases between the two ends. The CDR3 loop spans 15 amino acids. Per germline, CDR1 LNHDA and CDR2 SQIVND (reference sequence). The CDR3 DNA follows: TGTGCCAGTAGCGATCCGGGACAAAACACCGGGGAGCTGTTTTTT. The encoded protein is CASSDPGQNTGELFF.

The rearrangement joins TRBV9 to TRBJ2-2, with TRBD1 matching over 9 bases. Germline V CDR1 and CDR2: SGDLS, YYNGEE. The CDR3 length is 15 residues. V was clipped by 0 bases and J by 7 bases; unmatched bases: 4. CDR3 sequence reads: CASSVEQGANGELFF. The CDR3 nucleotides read TGTGCCAGCAGCGTAGAACAGGGGGCCAACGGGGAGCTGTTTTTT.

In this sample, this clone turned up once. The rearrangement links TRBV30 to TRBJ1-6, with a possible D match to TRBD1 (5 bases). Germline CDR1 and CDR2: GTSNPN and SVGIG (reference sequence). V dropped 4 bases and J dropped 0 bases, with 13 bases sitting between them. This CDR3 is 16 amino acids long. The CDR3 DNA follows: TGTGCCTGGACTCGTCCAGGGAGCTCCTATAATTCACCCCTCCACTTT. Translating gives CAWTRPGSSYNSPLHF.

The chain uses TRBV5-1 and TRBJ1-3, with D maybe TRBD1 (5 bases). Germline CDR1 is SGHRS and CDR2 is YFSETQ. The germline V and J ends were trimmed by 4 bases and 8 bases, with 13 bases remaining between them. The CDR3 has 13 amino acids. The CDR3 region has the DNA TGCGCCAGCAGCACGGACACCCCAGACACCATATATTTT. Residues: CASSTDTPDTIYF.

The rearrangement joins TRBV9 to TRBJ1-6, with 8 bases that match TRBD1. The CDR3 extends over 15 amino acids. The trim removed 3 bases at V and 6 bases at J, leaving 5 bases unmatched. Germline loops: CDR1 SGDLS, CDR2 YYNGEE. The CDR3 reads CASSARQGFNSPLHF. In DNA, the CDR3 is TGTGCCAGCAGCGCCCGACAGGGGTTTAATTCACCCCTCCACTTT.